Presented here are 8 T cell receptor beta chains from one specimen sequenced in a study of cytomegalovirus exposure and HLA in healthy donors. Sequenced by immunoSEQ multiplex PCR; TCRdb stores in-frame clones only, minus some. The repertoire has about 73,000 clones, 95% of them found once; the top ten carry approximately 3.4%. Material for sequencing was PBMCs. All receptors derive from a young man in good health and CMV-seronegative.

This clone turned up a few times. The chain carries TRBV15 and TRBJ1-2; 9 nucleotides line up with TRBD1. Germline CDR1 and CDR2: LNHNV and YYDKDF (reference sequence). The V segment lost 3 bases and the J segment 8 bases; nucleotides outside the gene matches: 4. This CDR3 contains 13 residues. This chain's CDR3 is CATSRGQGEGYTF. The CDR3 DNA is TGTGCCACCAGCAGGGGACAGGGCGAGGGCTACACCTTC.

This chain links TRBV5-1 with TRBJ1-1, with TRBD1 identical over 7 bases. CDR3 size: 14 residues. After removal of 0 bases from V and 7 bases from J, the junction contained 6 bases not matched to a gene. CDR1 is SGHRS, CDR2 YFSETQ, per germline. For the CDR3, the DNA is TGCGCCAGCAGCTTGGTTGGTCAGGGGGTTGAAGCTTTCTTT. Translation gives CASSLVGQGVEAFF.

J is TRBJ1-2 and V is TRBV5-8, with D hard to call. Germline V gene sequence: CDR1 SGHTS, CDR2 YDEGEE. Trimming shortened V by 4 bases and J by 8 bases, and 18 bases separated the two germline ends. This CDR3 region has 14 residues. The CDR3 protein is CASSLQEGSEGYTF. The DNA for the CDR3 is TGTGCCAGCAGCCTACAAGAGGGATCTGAAGGCTACACCTTC.

This clone was observed once. This sequence joins TRBV28 and TRBJ1-5; 9 bases fit TRBD1. Germline-derived CDR1 and CDR2 are MDHEN and SYDVKM. The CDR3 is 18 amino acids. Trimming at V came to 7 bases and at J to 2 bases, leaving 15 bases not matched to a gene. CDR3 in amino acids: CASTYPGQGFFGNQPQHF. DNA for the CDR3: TGTGCCAGCACCTATCCGGGACAGGGATTTTTTGGCAATCAGCCCCAGCATTTT.

V usage is TRBV19 and J usage is TRBJ1-1; TRBD1 matches 7 bases. With 5 bases clipped from V and 4 bases from J, the junction kept 7 bases outside the gene matches. There are 14 residues in the CDR3. Germline values: CDR1 LNHDA, CDR2 SQIVND (reference sequence). The CDR3 is CASSWQGEGTEAFF. Here the CDR3 DNA reads TGTGCCAGTAGTTGGCAGGGGGAAGGCACTGAAGCTTTCTTT.

In its sample, this clone was seen once. CDR3 loop: CASSYGQAYEQYF. The DNA of the CDR3 is TGTGCCAGCAGCTACGGACAGGCCTACGAGCAGTACTTC. The chain joins TRBV7-3 to TRBJ2-7, with 7 bases lining up with TRBD1. The CDR3 length is 13 residues. CDR1 and CDR2 from the germline V gene are SGHTA and FQGTGA. V dropped 4 bases and J dropped 2; count of bases not matched to a gene: 2.

The chain couples TRBV9 to TRBJ1-1; 8 bases are a match to TRBD1. Germline V gives CDR1 SGDLS, CDR2 YYNGEE. The trim removed 2 bases at V and 7 bases at J, leaving 4 bases unmatched. The CDR3 contains 13 residues. CDR3 residues: CASSVRGRDEAFF. The CDR3 DNA follows: TGTGCCAGCAGCGTCAGGGGGCGGGATGAAGCTTTCTTT.

This chain joins TRBV6-5 and TRBJ2-1, with D perhaps matching TRBD2 (5 bases). Per germline, CDR1 MNHEY and CDR2 SVGAGI. V lost 6 bases and J lost 3, with 15 bases in between. The CDR3 covers 15 residues. CDR3 DNA: TGTGCCAGCAGACGCACCGGACTGGTCTACAATGAGCAGTTCTTC. Translated: CASRRTGLVYNEQFF.